These 21 T cell receptor beta chains came from one sample sequenced in a study of blood T cell repertoires in COVID-19. Some clones are missing from TCRdb's copy, which holds only in-frame ones; the method was immunoSEQ multiplex PCR. Of 150,000 or so clones listed, 85% to 90% are singletons. The source material was peripheral blood. These receptors were collected from a woman aged 70 to 79 with COVID-19, enrolled during active disease.

This sequence joins TRBV5-6 and TRBJ1-4, with D perhaps matching TRBD1 (5 bases). Germline lookup yields CDR1 SGHDT and CDR2 YYEEEE. CDR3 length: 15 residues. Trimming took off 4 bases at V and 7 bases at J, with 17 bases between the two ends. The CDR3 region has the DNA TGTGCCAGCAGCCCTCTACGGGGGTTGGCTGAAAAACTGTTTTTT. It encodes CASSPLRGLAEKLFF.

This CDR3 reads CALTAPGQGMNTEAFF. The CDR3 bases are TGTGCCTTAACCGCCCCGGGACAGGGGATGAACACTGAAGCTTTCTTT. This sequence joins TRBV30 and TRBJ1-1; 10 nucleotides match TRBD1. The CDR3 is 16 amino acids. The trim removed 7 bases at V and 0 bases at J, leaving 11 bases unmatched. Germline assignment: CDR1 GTSNPN and CDR2 SVGIG (reference sequence). Combining the CDR3 with reference TRBV30 and TRBJ1-1 gives the whole variable domain SQTIHQWPATLVQPVGSPLSLECTVEGTSNPNLYWYRQAAGRGLQLLFYSVGIGQISSEVPQNLSASRPQDRQFILSSKKLLLSDSGFYLCALTAPGQGMNTEAFFGQGTRLTVV.

With respect to this clone: This CDR3 is also generated by other DNA sequences in the sample. This sequence joins TRBV7-9 and TRBJ1-1, with a possible D match to TRBD1 (5 bases). Trimming cost V 5 bases and J 0 bases, with 10 bases left between them. This CDR3 region has 14 residues. Germline CDR1 and CDR2: SEHNR and FQNEAQ (reference sequence). CDR3 nucleotide sequence: TGTGCCAGCAGCCCGACAGATATGAACACTGAAGCTTTCTTT. Translating gives CASSPTDMNTEAFF. Full variable domain (rest looked up from reference TRBV7-9 and TRBJ1-1): DTGVSQNPRHKITKRGQNVTFRCDPISEHNRLYWYRQTLGQGPEFLTYFQNEAQLEKSRLLSDRFSAERPKGSFSTLEIQRTEQGDSAMYLCASSPTDMNTEAFFGQGTRLTVV.

The chain links TRBV7-8 to TRBJ2-5, with D perhaps matching TRBD2 (6 bases). CDR1 and CDR2 (germline): SGHVS, FQNEAQ. This CDR3 comprises 16 residues. V lost 1 base and J lost 2, with 14 bases in between. CDR3: CASSLGAGLGQETQYF. DNA for the CDR3: TGTGCCAGCAGCTTAGGCGCGGGACTGGGGCAAGAGACCCAGTACTTC.

The CDR3 protein is CASSYETGSNQPQHF. The CDR3 nucleotides are TGTGCCAGCAGTTACGAGACAGGCAGCAATCAGCCCCAGCATTTT. This chain uses TRBV6-5 with TRBJ1-5; D is perhaps TRBD1 (6 bases). Germline V gene data show CDR1 as MNHEY and CDR2 as SVGAGI. The CDR3 length is 15 residues. V lost 2 bases to trimming and J lost 1 base, with 9 bases between them.

This sequence joins TRBV2 and TRBJ2-7; 9 bases match TRBD1. Germline V gene sequence: CDR1 SNHLY, CDR2 FYNNEI. After removal of 5 bases from V and 5 bases from J, the junction contained 4 bases not matched to a gene. The CDR3 sequence is 13 residues long. For the CDR3, the DNA is TGTGCCAGCAGTTTCTGGACAGGGGACGAGCAGTACTTC. Translating it yields CASSFWTGDEQYF.

The V call is TRBV16, the J call TRBJ1-4, with TRBD1 as a possible D gene (6 bases). The germline V gene has CDR1 KGHSY and CDR2 FQNENV. Trimming removed 0 bases from V and 8 bases from J, with 10 bases in between. The CDR3 consists of 14 residues. The CDR3 nucleotides read TGTGCCAGCAGCCAATCCAGGGGTAGCGAAAAACTGTTTTTT. Its protein product is CASSQSRGSEKLFF.

The chain has TRBV2 and TRBJ1-1; 11 nucleotides agree with TRBD1. Germline V gives CDR1 SNHLY, CDR2 FYNNEI. This CDR3 contains 16 residues. V lost 6 bases and J lost 8; bases outside the gene matches: 14. CDR3 DNA sequence: TGTGCCAGCAGCCGGACAGGGGGCACCCACCTCTCGGAAGCTTTCTTT. This gives the protein CASSRTGGTHLSEAFF.

The V and J genes are TRBV15 and TRBJ2-3; D is possibly TRBD2 (6 bases). From germline, CDR1 is LNHNV and CDR2 YYDKDF (reference sequence). Trimming pared 1 base from V and 1 base from J, leaving 15 bases between. CDR3 length: 17 residues. The DNA for the CDR3 is TGTGCCACCAGCAGAGGAGAGGGAGGTCTCGGCACAGATACGCAGTATTTT. Translation gives CATSRGEGGLGTDTQYF. The whole variable domain, filled in from reference TRBV15 and TRBJ2-3, reads DAMVIQNPRYQVTQFGKPVTLSCSQTLNHNVMYWYQQKSSQAPKLLFHYYDKDFNNEADTPDNFQSRRPNTSFCFLDIRSPGLGDTAMYLCATSRGEGGLGTDTQYFGPGTRLTVL.

This clone was counted a single time. The rearrangement uses TRBV6-5 and TRBJ1-2; 7 bases match TRBD1. The V gene end was trimmed by 6 bases and the J gene end by 5 bases; junction bases not matched to a gene: 9. The CDR3 is 14 residues long. Per germline, CDR1 MNHEY and CDR2 SVGAGI. CDR3 sequence (DNA): TGTGCCAGCAGCAGTCTACAGGGGCAGTATGGCTACACCTTC. Translating gives CASSSLQGQYGYTF.

The chain joins TRBV10-3 to TRBJ2-7, with 7 bases matching TRBD1. The V and J ends lost 6 bases and 0 bases, in that order; junction bases with no gene match: 17. The CDR3 consists of 18 residues. Germline CDR1 reads ENHRY; CDR2 reads SYGVKD. As DNA, the CDR3 is TGTGCCATCAGGCCCAACCCTGGGACAGTCGACAGCTCCTACGAGCAGTACTTC. Its translation: CAIRPNPGTVDSSYEQYF.

J is TRBJ1-4 and V is TRBV27, with D hard to call. V was pared by 7 bases and J by 6 bases, with 9 bases between. The CDR3 has 12 residues. Germline V gene data show CDR1 as MNHEY and CDR2 as SMNVEV (reference sequence). CDR3: CASTGNYEKLFF. As DNA, the CDR3 is TGTGCCAGCACCGGTAACTATGAAAAACTGTTTTTT.

The chain carries TRBV5-7 and TRBJ1-1; 12 nucleotides line up with TRBD1. TRBV5-7 is known as an ORF, though its function is uncertain. There are 18 residues in the CDR3. The trim removed 0 bases at V and 6 bases at J, leaving 12 bases unmatched. The CDR3 DNA sequence: TGTGCCAGCAGCTTGGCCGGGGACAGGGGGCGGTATCTCGCTGAAGCTTTCTTT. This codes for CASSLAGDRGRYLAEAFF.

This sequence joins TRBV2 and TRBJ2-7; 7 nucleotides agree with TRBD2. Trimming at V came to 6 bases and at J to 0 bases, leaving 8 bases not matched to a gene. This CDR3 contains 15 residues. Germline CDR1 SNHLY, CDR2 FYNNEI. The CDR3 region has the DNA TGTGCCAGCAGCCTAGGGTCTAGCGGCTCCTACGAGCAGTACTTC. Protein product: CASSLGSSGSYEQYF.

This chain joins TRBV5-1 and TRBJ1-4, with 8 positions matching TRBD1. CDR1 is SGHRS, CDR2 YFSETQ, per germline. Germline trimming cut 4 bases from V and 8 bases from J; bases unmatched to any gene: 7. The CDR3 consists of 14 residues. The CDR3 protein is CASSPRTGNEKLFF. CDR3 nucleotides: TGCGCCAGCAGCCCCCGGACAGGGAACGAAAAACTGTTTTTT. The full variable domain, with the rest looked up from reference TRBV5-1 and TRBJ1-4, is KAGVTQTPRYLIKTRGQQVTLSCSPISGHRSVSWYQQTPGQGLQFLFEYFSETQRNKGNFPGRFSGRQFSNSRSEMNVSTLELGDSALYLCASSPRTGNEKLFFGSGTQLSVL.

The chain has TRBV19 and TRBJ1-1, with a tentative D call TRBD1 (6 bases). There are 15 residues in the CDR3. The germline CDR1 and CDR2 sequences are LNHDA and SQIVND (reference sequence). V gave up 6 bases and J gave up 0 bases, with 14 bases separating them. The CDR3, as DNA: TGTGCCAGTAGCCGAGGGACAACCATGAACACTGAAGCTTTCTTT. Protein product: CASSRGTTMNTEAFF.

There are a few counts of this clone. The J gene is TRBJ1-3, the V gene TRBV15, with 8 bases lining up with TRBD1. Losses at the gene ends were 3 bases for V and 0 bases for J; bases not matched to a gene: 4. The germline V gene encodes CDR1 LNHNV and CDR2 YYDKDF (reference sequence). The CDR3 consists of 16 residues. The CDR3 DNA is TGTGCCACCAGCAGGGACAGGGACCCCTCTGGAAACACCATATATTTT. Encoded protein: CATSRDRDPSGNTIYF. Complete variable domain (other parts from reference TRBV15 and TRBJ1-3): DAMVIQNPRYQVTQFGKPVTLSCSQTLNHNVMYWYQQKSSQAPKLLFHYYDKDFNNEADTPDNFQSRRPNTSFCFLDIRSPGLGDTAMYLCATSRDRDPSGNTIYFGEGSWLTVV.

The J gene is TRBJ2-5, the V gene TRBV2; 7 nucleotides align to TRBD1. Germline trimming cut 3 bases from V and 5 bases from J; bases unmatched to any gene: 6. This CDR3 is built from 14 residues. Germline V CDR1 and CDR2: SNHLY, FYNNEI. This CDR3 is CASSDSRGFETQYF. The CDR3 coding sequence is TGTGCCAGCAGTGACTCCAGGGGGTTTGAGACCCAGTACTTC.

The DNA for the CDR3 is TGCGCCAGCAGCAGGGGACAGGGCGCCTACGAGCAGTACTTC. It is translated as CASSRGQGAYEQYF. The V call is TRBV5-1, the J call TRBJ2-7; the match to TRBD1 covers 9 bases. The V gene's germline CDR1 is SGHRS and CDR2 YFSETQ. J was trimmed by 2 bases and V by 4 bases; bases with no gene match: 4. CDR3 length equals 14 residues.

The chain uses TRBV4-1 and TRBJ2-7; 7 positions match TRBD2. The CDR3 is 14 residues long. V gave up 1 base and J gave up 5 bases; unmatched junction bases: 5. In germline, CDR1 is MGHRA, CDR2 YSYEKL. The CDR3 spells CASSQVGGPDEQYF. In DNA, the CDR3 is TGCGCCAGCAGCCAAGTGGGAGGGCCGGACGAGCAGTACTTC.

V usage is TRBV10-3 and J usage is TRBJ2-2, with D perhaps matching TRBD1 (6 bases). Trimming left V 4 bases short and J 6 bases short, with 12 bases between. Germline V gene lookup returns CDR1 ENHRY and CDR2 SYGVKD. The length of the CDR3 is 14 residues. The CDR3 reads CAISVQGVPGELFF. As DNA, the CDR3 is TGTGCCATCAGTGTACAGGGAGTACCCGGGGAGCTGTTTTTT.